What follows are 4 T cell receptor beta chains derived from one specimen sequenced in a study of blood T cell repertoires in COVID-19. Assay: immunoSEQ multiplex PCR; the TCRdb copy retains only in-frame clones and omits some. Here the sample spans hundreds of thousands of clones, around 90% being singletons. Sequences were obtained from PBMCs or T cells enriched from blood (not recorded which). The receptors were sampled from a woman under 30 who had recovered from COVID-19.

This clone was seen just once. The rearrangement links TRBV7-9 to TRBJ1-2, with 8 nucleotides matching TRBD1. J lost 7 bases, V lost 5 bases, and 6 bases had no gene match. This CDR3 comprises 13 residues. CDR1 and CDR2 from the germline V gene are SEHNR and FQNEAQ (reference sequence). The CDR3 is CASSTTGTGGYTF. CDR3 nucleotide sequence: TGTGCCAGCAGCACCACCGGGACAGGTGGCTACACCTTC. The complete variable domain, with remaining parts taken from reference TRBV7-9 and TRBJ1-2, reads DTGVSQNPRHKITKRGQNVTFRCDPISEHNRLYWYRQTLGQGPEFLTYFQNEAQLEKSRLLSDRFSAERPKGSFSTLEIQRTEQGDSAMYLCASSTTGTGGYTFGSGTRLTVV.

This clone was observed a few times. The genes are TRBV6-1 and TRBJ1-1; the match to TRBD1 covers 7 bases. From germline, CDR1 is MNHNS and CDR2 SASEGT. V was pared by 2 bases and J by 3 bases, with 3 bases of the junction left unmatched. The CDR3 loop spans 14 amino acids. CDR3 residues: CASSERQGYTEAFF. CDR3 bases: TGTGCCAGCAGTGAAAGACAGGGTTACACTGAAGCTTTCTTT.

The V call is TRBV20-1, the J call TRBJ2-1; perhaps TRBD2 as D (6 bases). Between the trimmed V and J ends, which lost 3 bases and 7 bases, there was a span of 22 bases. Germline CDR1 reads DFQATT; CDR2 reads SNEGSKA (reference sequence). This CDR3 has 16 amino acids. The CDR3 sequence: CSASPFGGAKGNEQFF. The CDR3 coding sequence is TGCAGTGCTAGTCCGTTCGGAGGGGCTAAGGGGAATGAGCAGTTCTTC.

V and J are TRBV18 and TRBJ1-4; D is ambiguous. Per germline, CDR1 KGHSH and CDR2 LQKENI. The germline V and J ends were trimmed by 4 bases and 7 bases, with 13 bases remaining between them. This CDR3 spans 14 amino acids. The CDR3 sequence is CASSQLLAGEKLFF. CDR3 DNA sequence: TGTGCCAGCTCACAGTTATTGGCGGGTGAAAAACTGTTTTTT.